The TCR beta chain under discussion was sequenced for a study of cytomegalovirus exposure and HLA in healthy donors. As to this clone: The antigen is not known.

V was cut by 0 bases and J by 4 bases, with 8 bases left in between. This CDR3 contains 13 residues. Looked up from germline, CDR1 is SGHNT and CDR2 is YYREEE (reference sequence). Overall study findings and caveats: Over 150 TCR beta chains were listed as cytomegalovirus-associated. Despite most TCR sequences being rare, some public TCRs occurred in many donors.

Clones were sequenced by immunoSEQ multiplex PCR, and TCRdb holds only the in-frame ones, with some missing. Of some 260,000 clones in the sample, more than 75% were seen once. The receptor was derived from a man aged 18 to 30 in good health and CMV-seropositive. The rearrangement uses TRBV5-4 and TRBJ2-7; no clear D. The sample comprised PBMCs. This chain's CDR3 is CASSLARGYEQYF. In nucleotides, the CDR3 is TGTGCCAGCAGCTTGGCCAGAGGTTACGAGCAGTACTTC.